One and the same sample provided the 9 T cell receptor beta chains below, sequenced in a study of spatial heterogeneity in lung cancer (dated by TCRdb to 2018 to 2020). Library prep was done by 5' RACE. The sequencing machine was a NextSeq 500. TCRdb took the public reads, trimmed them with fastp at Q25, ran MiXCR for clone calling and kept in-frame beta chains. Duplicate CDR3 protein sequences are folded into a single record with the most common DNA and genes. Within this sample are roughly 26,000 distinct CDR3 sequences, with roughly 6% of them counted one time only. The ten largest account for 20% to 25% of the sample. The sample's time point label is to be understood as: blood at routine non-recurrence follow-up after resection. Whole RNA extracted from tumor and nontumor lung tissue, or from cryopreserved PBMC samples, was used for TCR sequencing without cell sorting. This specimen consisted of PBMCs, obtained at follow-up. The receptors here all came from a male donor with early-stage non-small cell lung cancer.

The chain employs TRBV27 and TRBJ2-7; the match to TRBD1 covers 7 bases. The length of the CDR3 is 14 residues. Germline CDR1 reads MNHEY; CDR2 reads SMNVEV (reference sequence). Losses at the gene ends were 5 bases for V and 3 bases for J; bases not matched to a gene: 7. The CDR3 bases are TGTGCCAGCAGTCTGGGGACAGCCGACTACGAGCAGTACTTC. Translated, it gives CASSLGTADYEQYF.

J is TRBJ2-1 and V is TRBV20-1; 9 nucleotides match TRBD2. The V segment lost 6 bases and the J segment 1 base; nucleotides outside the gene matches: 13. CDR1 is DFQATT, CDR2 SNEGSKA, per germline (reference sequence). The CDR3 contains 17 residues. The DNA of the CDR3 is TGCAGTGCGAGCGATAGCGGGAGTTTTAGTTCCTACAATGAGCAGTTCTTC. Its translation is CSASDSGSFSSYNEQFF.

This clonotype appeared many times. The V call is TRBV23-1, the J call TRBJ2-3; the D call may be TRBD1 or TRBD2 (6 bases each). TRBV23-1 is an ORF; its function is uncertain. Trimming removed 2 bases from V and 0 bases from J, with 21 bases in between. CDR3 length equals 19 residues. For the CDR3, the DNA is TGCGCCAGCAGTCAAGATCCAGGGAAGGGGGGTGCCAGCACAGATACGCAGTATTTT. This codes for CASSQDPGKGGASTDTQYF.

To note about this clonotype: A much larger clone sits a single nucleotide away, making a read error possible. The chain combines TRBV5-1 with TRBJ1-1; 7 bases are a match to TRBD1. Per germline, CDR1 SGHRS and CDR2 YFSETQ. This CDR3 is 14 amino acids long. J gave up 4 bases and V 2 bases, and 5 bases lay outside the gene matches. CDR3 sequence: CASSLQGLSTEAFF. CDR3 bases: TGCGCCAGCAGCTTACAGGGGTTGAGCACTGAAGCTTTCTTT.

Many counts were recorded for this clonotype. The chain is built from TRBV9 and TRBJ2-3; the D is unclear. Per the germline V gene, CDR1 is SGDLS and CDR2 is YYNGEE. The CDR3 is made up of 12 amino acids. Trimming shortened V by 2 bases and J by 2 bases, and 3 bases separated the two germline ends. Written as DNA, the CDR3 is TGTGCCAGCAGCGTTCCCACAGATACGCAGTATTTT. This sequence encodes CASSVPTDTQYF.

The chain joins TRBV28 to TRBJ2-4, with a possible D match to TRBD2 (5 bases). From germline, CDR1 is MDHEN and CDR2 SYDVKM. Trimming left V 3 bases short and J 0 bases short, with 12 bases between. CDR3 length: 16 amino acids. The DNA of the CDR3 is TGTGCCAGCAGTTTGGAGGAAGCCTTAGCCAAAAACATTCAGTACTTC. Encoded protein: CASSLEEALAKNIQYF.

This clonotype appeared many times. CDR3 nucleotides: TGTGCCAGCAGTTCCAAGACAGGGGTCTACGAGCAGTACGTC. Its translation is CASSSKTGVYEQYV. The chain couples TRBV28 to TRBJ2-7, with 8 bases matching TRBD1. Germline values: CDR1 MDHEN, CDR2 SYDVKM. This CDR3 has 14 amino acids. After removal of 4 bases from V and 3 bases from J, the junction contained 5 bases not matched to a gene.

This clonotype was observed many times. The CDR3 spells CSASQGSSYEQYV. The CDR3 DNA reads as TGCAGTGCTTCACAGGGGAGCTCCTACGAGCAGTACGTC. The J gene is TRBJ2-7, the V gene TRBV20-1; 7 bases map to TRBD1. Germline trimming cut 5 bases from V and 0 bases from J; bases unmatched to any gene: 4. The CDR3 is made up of 13 amino acids. Germline V gene lookup returns CDR1 DFQATT and CDR2 SNEGSKA (reference sequence).

This clonotype occurred many times. V and J are TRBV29-1 and TRBJ2-1; D may be TRBD2 (6 bases). This CDR3 spans 14 amino acids. The germline V gene encodes CDR1 SQVTM and CDR2 ANQGSEA. V lost 3 bases and J 8 bases, leaving 17 bases between the germline ends. The CDR3 loop is CSVDHGRGGDEQFF. CDR3 bases: TGCAGCGTTGACCATGGTAGGGGAGGCGATGAGCAGTTCTTC.